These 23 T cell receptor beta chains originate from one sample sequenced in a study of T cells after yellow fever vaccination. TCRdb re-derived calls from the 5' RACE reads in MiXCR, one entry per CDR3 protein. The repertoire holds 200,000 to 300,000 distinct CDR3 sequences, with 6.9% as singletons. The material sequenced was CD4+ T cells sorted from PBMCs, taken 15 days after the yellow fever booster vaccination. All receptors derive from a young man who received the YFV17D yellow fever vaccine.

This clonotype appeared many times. The CDR3 DNA reads as TGTGCCAGCAGCTTAACGGGGACTAGCACAGATACGCAGTATTTT. Its protein product is CASSLTGTSTDTQYF. This sequence joins TRBV7-3 and TRBJ2-3; possibly TRBD2 for D (6 bases). Germline CDR1 reads SGHTA; CDR2 reads FQGTGA. The V end lost 0 bases, the J end lost 0 bases, and 7 bases lay between the germline ends. The CDR3 runs 15 residues.

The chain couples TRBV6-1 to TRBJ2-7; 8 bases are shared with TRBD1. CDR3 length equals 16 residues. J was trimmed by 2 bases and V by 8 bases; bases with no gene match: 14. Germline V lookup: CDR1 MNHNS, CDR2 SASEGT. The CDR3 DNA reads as TGTGCCAGCGACCCAGCCCGGACAGGGAAGGCCTACGAGCAGTACTTC. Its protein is CASDPARTGKAYEQYF.

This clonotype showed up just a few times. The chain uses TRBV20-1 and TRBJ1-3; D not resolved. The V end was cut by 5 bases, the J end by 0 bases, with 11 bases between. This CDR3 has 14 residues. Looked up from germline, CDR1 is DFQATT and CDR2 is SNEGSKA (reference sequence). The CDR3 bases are TGCAGTGCTTTTAAGTTGGACTCTGGAAACACCATATATTTT. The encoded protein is CSAFKLDSGNTIYF.

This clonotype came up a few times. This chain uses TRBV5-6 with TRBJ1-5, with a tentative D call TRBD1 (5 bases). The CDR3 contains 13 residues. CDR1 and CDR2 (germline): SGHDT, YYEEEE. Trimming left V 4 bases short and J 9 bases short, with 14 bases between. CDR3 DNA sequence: TGTGCCAGCAGCGGGACTGGACGGCCGCCCCAGCATTTT. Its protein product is CASSGTGRPPQHF.

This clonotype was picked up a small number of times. In DNA, the CDR3 is TGCAGCGCCGCCGGACAGTACAATGAGCAGTTCTTC. Translated, it gives CSAAGQYNEQFF. J is TRBJ2-1 and V is TRBV29-1; D is possibly TRBD1 (6 bases). Germline CDR1 SQVTM, CDR2 ANQGSEA. The ends were cut back, 7 bases at V and 4 bases at J, with 11 bases in the middle. The CDR3 is made up of 12 amino acids.

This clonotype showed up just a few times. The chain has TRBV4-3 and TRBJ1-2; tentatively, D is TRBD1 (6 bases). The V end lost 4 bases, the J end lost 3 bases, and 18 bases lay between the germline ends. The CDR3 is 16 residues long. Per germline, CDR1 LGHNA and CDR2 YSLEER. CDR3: CASSPGGAGLDYGYTF. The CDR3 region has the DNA TGCGCCAGCAGCCCCGGGGGGGCAGGCTTAGACTATGGCTACACCTTC.

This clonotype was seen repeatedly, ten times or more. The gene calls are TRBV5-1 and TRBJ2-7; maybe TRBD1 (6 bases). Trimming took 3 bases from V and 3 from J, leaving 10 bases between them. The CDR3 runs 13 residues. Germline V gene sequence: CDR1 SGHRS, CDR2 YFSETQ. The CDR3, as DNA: TGCGCCAGCAGCTCGCGCAGGGGCTACGAGCAGTACTTC. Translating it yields CASSSRRGYEQYF.

CDR3 protein: CASSQLAGTGETQYF. CDR3 coding DNA: TGTGCCAGCAGTCAACTAGCGGGGACGGGGGAGACCCAGTACTTC. This chain joins TRBV6-2 or TRBV6-3 and TRBJ2-5; 10 bases match TRBD2. Germline CDR1 and CDR2: MNHEY and SVGEGT. Trimming at V came to 5 bases and at J to 5 bases, leaving 8 bases not matched to a gene. The CDR3 loop spans 15 amino acids.

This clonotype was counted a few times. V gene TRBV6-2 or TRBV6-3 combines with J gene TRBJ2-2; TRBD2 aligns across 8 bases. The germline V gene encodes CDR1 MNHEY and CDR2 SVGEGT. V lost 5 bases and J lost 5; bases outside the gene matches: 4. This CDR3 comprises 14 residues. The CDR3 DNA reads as TGTGCCAGCAGTCAAGTAGCGGGGACCGGGGAGCTGTTTTTT. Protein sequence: CASSQVAGTGELFF.

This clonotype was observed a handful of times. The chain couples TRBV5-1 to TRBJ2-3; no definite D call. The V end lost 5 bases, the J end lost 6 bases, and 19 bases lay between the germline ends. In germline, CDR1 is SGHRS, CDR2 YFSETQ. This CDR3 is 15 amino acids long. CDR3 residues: CASRGGSRIADTQYF. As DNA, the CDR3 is TGCGCCAGCAGGGGTGGCTCACGGATCGCGGATACGCAGTATTTT.

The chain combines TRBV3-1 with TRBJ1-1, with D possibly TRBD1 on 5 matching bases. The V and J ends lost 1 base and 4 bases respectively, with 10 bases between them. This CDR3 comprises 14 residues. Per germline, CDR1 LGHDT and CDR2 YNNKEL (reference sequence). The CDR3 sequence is CASSQGRGLTEAFF. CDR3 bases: TGTGCCAGCAGCCAAGGTAGGGGACTCACTGAAGCTTTCTTT.

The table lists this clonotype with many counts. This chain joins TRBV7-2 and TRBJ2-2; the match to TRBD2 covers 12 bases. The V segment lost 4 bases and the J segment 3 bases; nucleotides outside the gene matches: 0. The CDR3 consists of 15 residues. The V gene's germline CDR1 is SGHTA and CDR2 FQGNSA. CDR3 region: CASSSSGRDTGELFF. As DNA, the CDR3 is TGTGCCAGCAGCTCTAGCGGGAGGGACACCGGGGAGCTGTTTTTT.

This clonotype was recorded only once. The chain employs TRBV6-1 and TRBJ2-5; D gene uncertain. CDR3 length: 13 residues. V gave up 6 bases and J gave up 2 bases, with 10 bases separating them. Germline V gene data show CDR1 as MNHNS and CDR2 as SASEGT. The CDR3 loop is CASSRHGQETQYF. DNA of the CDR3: TGTGCCAGCAGCAGACACGGACAAGAGACCCAGTACTTC.

The CDR3 reads CASSLVDVVGGNQPQHF. Written as DNA, the CDR3 is TGTGCCAGCAGCCTCGTTGATGTTGTTGGGGGCAATCAGCCCCAGCATTTT. The chain recombines TRBV7-9 with TRBJ1-5, with D uncertain. The V end was cut by 5 bases, the J end by 2 bases, with 19 bases between. Germline values: CDR1 SEHNR, CDR2 FQNEAQ (reference sequence). There are 17 residues in the CDR3.

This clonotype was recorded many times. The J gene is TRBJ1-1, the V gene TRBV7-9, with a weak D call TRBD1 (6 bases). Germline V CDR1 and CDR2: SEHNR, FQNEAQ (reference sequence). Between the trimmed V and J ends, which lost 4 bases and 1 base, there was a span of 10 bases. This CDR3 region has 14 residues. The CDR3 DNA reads TGTGCCAGCAGCTATGGACAGCGGAACACTGAAGCTTTCTTT. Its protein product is CASSYGQRNTEAFF.

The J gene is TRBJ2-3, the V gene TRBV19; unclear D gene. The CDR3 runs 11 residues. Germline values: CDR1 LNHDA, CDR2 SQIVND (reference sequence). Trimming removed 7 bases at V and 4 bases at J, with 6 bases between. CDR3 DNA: TGTGCCAGTATGAAGGCAGATACGCAGTATTTT. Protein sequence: CASMKADTQYF.

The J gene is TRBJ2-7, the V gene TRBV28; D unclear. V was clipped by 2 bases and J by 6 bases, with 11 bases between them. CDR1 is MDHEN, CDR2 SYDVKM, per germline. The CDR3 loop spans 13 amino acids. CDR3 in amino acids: CASSLEPRGEQYF. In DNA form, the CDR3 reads TGTGCCAGCAGTTTAGAGCCCCGAGGCGAGCAGTACTTC.

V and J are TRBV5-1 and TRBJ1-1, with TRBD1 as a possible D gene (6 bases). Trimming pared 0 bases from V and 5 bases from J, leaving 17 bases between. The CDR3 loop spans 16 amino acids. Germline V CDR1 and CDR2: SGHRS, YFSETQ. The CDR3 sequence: CASSLEGVGVGTEAFF. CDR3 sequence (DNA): TGCGCCAGCAGCTTGGAGGGGGTTGGTGTAGGTACTGAAGCTTTCTTT.

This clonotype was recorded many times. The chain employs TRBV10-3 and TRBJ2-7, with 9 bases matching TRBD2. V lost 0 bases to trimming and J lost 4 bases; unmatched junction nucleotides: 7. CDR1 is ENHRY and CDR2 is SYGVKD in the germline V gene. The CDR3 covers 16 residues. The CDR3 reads CAISESASGIVYEQYF. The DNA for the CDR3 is TGTGCCATCAGTGAGTCGGCTAGCGGGATAGTATACGAGCAGTACTTC.

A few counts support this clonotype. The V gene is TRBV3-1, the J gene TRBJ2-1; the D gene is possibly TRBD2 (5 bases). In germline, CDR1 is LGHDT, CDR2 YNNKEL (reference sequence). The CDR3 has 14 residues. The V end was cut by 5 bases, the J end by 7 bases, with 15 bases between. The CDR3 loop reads CASSRAASRNEQFF. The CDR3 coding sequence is TGTGCCAGCAGCAGGGCCGCTAGCAGGAATGAGCAGTTCTTC.

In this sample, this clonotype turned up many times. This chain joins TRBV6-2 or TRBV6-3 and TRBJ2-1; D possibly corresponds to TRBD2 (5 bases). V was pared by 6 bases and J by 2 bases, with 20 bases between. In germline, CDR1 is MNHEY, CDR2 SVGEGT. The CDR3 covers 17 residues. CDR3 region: CASSPPRQRSPYNEQFF. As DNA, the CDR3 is TGTGCCAGCAGCCCGCCACGCCAGCGGAGTCCCTACAATGAGCAGTTCTTC.

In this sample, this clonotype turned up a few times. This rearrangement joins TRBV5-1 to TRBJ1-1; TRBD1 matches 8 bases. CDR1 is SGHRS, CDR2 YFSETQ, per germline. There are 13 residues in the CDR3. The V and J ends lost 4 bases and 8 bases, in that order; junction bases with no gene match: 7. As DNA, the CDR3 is TGCGCCAGCAGCCCCGGGACAGGCTACGAAGCTTTCTTT. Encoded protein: CASSPGTGYEAFF.

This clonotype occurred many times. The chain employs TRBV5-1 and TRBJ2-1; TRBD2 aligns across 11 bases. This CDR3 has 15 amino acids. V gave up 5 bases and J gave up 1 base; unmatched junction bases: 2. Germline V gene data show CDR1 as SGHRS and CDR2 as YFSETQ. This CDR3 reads CASRTSGNSYNEQFF. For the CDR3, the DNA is TGCGCCAGCAGGACTAGCGGGAATTCCTACAATGAGCAGTTCTTC. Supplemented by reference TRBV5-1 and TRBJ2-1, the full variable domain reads KAGVTQTPRYLIKTRGQQVTLSCSPISGHRSVSWYQQTPGQGLQFLFEYFSETQRNKGNFPGRFSGRQFSNSRSEMNVSTLELGDSALYLCASRTSGNSYNEQFFGPGTRLTVL.